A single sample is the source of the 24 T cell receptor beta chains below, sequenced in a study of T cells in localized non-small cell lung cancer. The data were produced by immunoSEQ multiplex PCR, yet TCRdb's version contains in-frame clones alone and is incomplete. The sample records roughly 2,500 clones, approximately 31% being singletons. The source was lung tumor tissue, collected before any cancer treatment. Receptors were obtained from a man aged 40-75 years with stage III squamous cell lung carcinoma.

In DNA, the CDR3 is TGTGCCAGCTCACCCCACAGGGATGAGGAAGCTTTCTTT. Protein: CASSPHRDEEAFF. The chain joins TRBV18 to TRBJ1-1, with TRBD1 as a possible D gene (6 bases). V lost 3 bases to trimming and J lost 8 bases, with 13 bases between them. This CDR3 is built from 13 residues. The V gene's germline CDR1 is KGHSH and CDR2 LQKENI.

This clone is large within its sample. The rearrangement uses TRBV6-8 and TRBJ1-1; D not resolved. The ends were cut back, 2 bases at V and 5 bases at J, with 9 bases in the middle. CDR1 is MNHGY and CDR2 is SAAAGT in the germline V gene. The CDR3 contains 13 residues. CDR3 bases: TGTGCCAGCAGTTACGACCGGAAGACTGAAGCTTTCTTT. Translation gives CASSYDRKTEAFF.

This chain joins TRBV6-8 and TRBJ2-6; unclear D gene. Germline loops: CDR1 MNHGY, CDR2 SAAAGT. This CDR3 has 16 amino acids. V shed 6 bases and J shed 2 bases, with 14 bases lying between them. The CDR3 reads CASSQVGRTGANVLTF. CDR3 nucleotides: TGTGCCAGCAGCCAAGTAGGGCGGACTGGGGCCAACGTCCTGACTTTC.

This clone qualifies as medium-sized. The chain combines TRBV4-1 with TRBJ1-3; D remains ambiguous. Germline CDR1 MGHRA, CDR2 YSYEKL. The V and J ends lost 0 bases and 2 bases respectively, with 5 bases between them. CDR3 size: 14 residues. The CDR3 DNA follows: TGCGCCAGCAGCCAAGAGGCGCCTGGAAACACCATATATTTT. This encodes CASSQEAPGNTIYF.

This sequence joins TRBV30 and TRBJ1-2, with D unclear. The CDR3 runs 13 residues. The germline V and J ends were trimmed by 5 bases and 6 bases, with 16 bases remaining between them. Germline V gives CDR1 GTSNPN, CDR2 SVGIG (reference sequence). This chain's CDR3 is CAWGSDLFNGYTF. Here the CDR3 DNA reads TGTGCCTGGGGGTCGGATCTTTTTAATGGCTACACCTTC.

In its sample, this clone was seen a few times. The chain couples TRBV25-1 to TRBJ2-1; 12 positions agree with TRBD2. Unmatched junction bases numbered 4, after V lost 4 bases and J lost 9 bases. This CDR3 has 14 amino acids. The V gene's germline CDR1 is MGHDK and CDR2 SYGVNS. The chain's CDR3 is CASSVLAGGSEQFF. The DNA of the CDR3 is TGTGCCAGCAGTGTTCTAGCGGGAGGGAGTGAGCAGTTCTTC.

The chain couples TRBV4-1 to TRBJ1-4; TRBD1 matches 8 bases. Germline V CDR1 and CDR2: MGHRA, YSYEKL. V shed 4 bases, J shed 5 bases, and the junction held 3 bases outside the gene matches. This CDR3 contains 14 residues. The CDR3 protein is CASSRQGSNEKLFF. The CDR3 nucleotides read TGCGCCAGCAGCCGACAGGGGTCCAATGAAAAACTGTTTTTT.

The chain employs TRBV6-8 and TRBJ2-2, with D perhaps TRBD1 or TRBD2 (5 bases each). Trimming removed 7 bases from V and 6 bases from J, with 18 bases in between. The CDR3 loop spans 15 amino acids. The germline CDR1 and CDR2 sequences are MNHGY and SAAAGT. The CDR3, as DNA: TGTGCCAGCAAAGCCGGGGCCCATAGGGCCGGGGAGCTGTTTTTT. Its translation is CASKAGAHRAGELFF.

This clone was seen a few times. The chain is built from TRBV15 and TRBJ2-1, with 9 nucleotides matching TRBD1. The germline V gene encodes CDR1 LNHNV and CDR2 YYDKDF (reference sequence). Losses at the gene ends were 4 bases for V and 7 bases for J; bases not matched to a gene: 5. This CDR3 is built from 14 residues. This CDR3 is CATSIPGQGNEQFF. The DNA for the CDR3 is TGTGCCACCAGCATCCCGGGACAGGGTAATGAGCAGTTCTTC.

CDR3 protein: CASSAGTGGREQYF. The DNA of the CDR3 is TGTGCCAGCAGTGCTGGGACGGGGGGACGCGAGCAGTACTTC. V is TRBV28 and J is TRBJ2-7; 7 nucleotides match TRBD2. V lost 5 bases, J lost 6 bases, and 10 bases stayed unmatched. The germline V gene has CDR1 MDHEN and CDR2 SYDVKM. This CDR3 has 14 amino acids. Based on the CDR3 plus reference TRBV28 and TRBJ2-7, the full variable domain is DVKVTQSSRYLVKRTGEKVFLECVQDMDHENMFWYRQDPGLGLRLIYFSYDVKMKEKGDIPEGYSVSREKKERFSLILESASTNQTSMYLCASSAGTGGREQYFGPGTRLTVT.

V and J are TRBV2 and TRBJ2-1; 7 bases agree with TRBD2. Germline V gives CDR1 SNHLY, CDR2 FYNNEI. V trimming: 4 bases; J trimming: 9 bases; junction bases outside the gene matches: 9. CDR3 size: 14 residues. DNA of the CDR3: TGTGCCAGCAGTGGGACTAGACGTATGGGTGAGCAGTTCTTC. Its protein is CASSGTRRMGEQFF.

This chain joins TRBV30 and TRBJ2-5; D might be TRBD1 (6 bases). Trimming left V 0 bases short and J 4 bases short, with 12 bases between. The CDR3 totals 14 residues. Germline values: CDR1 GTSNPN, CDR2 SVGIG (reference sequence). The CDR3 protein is CAWSVVGGAETQYF. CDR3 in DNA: TGTGCCTGGAGTGTAGTTGGGGGCGCAGAGACCCAGTACTTC.

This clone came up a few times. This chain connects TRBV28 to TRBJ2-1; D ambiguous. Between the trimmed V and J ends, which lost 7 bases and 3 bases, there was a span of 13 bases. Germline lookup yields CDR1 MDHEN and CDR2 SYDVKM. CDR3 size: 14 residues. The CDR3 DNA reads TGTGCCAGCACCTCAAGAGAAGGCTACAATGAGCAGTTCTTC. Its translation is CASTSREGYNEQFF.

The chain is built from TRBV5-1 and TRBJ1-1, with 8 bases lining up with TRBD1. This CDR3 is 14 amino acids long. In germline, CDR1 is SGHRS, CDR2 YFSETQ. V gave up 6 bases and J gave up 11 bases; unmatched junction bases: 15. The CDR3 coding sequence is TGCGCCAGCACTGGACAGGGTGGGATCCCGGCTGCTTTCTTT. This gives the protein CASTGQGGIPAAFF.

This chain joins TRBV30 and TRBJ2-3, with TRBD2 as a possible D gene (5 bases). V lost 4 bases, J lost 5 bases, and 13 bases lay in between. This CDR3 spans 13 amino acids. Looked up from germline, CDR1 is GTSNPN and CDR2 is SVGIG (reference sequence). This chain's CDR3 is CAWTGNYVDTQYF. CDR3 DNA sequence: TGTGCCTGGACGGGGAATTATGTAGATACGCAGTATTTT.

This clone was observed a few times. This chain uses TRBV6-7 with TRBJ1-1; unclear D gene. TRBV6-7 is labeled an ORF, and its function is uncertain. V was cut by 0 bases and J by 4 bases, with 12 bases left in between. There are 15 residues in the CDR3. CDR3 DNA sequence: TGTGCCAGCAGTTACTCTCAATCCGTGGGCACTGAAGCTTTCTTT. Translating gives CASSYSQSVGTEAFF.

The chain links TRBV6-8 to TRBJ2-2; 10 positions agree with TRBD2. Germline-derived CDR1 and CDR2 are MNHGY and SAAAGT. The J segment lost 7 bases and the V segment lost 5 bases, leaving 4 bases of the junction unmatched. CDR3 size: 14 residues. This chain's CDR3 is CASSVLAGVGELFF. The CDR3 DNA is TGTGCCAGCAGTGTTCTAGCGGGGGTCGGGGAGCTGTTTTTT.

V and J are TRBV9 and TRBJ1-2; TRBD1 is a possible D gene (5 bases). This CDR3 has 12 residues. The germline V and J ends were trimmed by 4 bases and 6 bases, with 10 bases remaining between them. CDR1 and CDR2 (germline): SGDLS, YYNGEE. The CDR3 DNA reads TGTGCCAGCAGCCCCAGGGACCATGGCTACACCTTC. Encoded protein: CASSPRDHGYTF.

The chain's CDR3 is CASSSGQGWRTGYTF. The DNA of the CDR3 is TGTGCCAGCAGCTCAGGACAGGGATGGAGGACAGGCTACACCTTC. The rearrangement links TRBV11-3 to TRBJ1-2, with 8 bases matching TRBD1. The CDR3 consists of 15 residues. Germline CDR1 is SGHNT and CDR2 is YENEEA. V lost 4 bases and J lost 8; bases outside the gene matches: 12.

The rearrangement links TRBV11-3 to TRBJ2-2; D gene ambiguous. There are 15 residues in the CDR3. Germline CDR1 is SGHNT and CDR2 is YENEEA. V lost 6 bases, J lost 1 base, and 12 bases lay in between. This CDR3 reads CASSTERENTGELFF. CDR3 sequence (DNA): TGTGCCAGCAGTACAGAAAGGGAGAACACCGGGGAGCTGTTTTTT.

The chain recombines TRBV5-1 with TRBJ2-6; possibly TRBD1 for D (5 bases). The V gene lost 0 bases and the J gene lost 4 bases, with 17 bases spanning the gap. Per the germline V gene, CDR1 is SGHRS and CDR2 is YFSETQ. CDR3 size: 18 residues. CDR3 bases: TGCGCCAGCAGCTTGGGAGGCCAGGTGGGGCTCGGGGCCAACGTCCTGACTTTC. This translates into CASSLGGQVGLGANVLTF. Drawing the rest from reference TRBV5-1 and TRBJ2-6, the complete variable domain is KAGVTQTPRYLIKTRGQQVTLSCSPISGHRSVSWYQQTPGQGLQFLFEYFSETQRNKGNFPGRFSGRQFSNSRSEMNVSTLELGDSALYLCASSLGGQVGLGANVLTFGAGSRLTVL.

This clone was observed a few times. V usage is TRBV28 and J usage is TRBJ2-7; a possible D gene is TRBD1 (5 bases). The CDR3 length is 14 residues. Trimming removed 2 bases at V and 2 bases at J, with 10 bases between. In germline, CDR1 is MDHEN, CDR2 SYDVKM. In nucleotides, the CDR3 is TGTGCCAGCAGTTTAAAGACAGTCACCTACGAGCAGTACTTC. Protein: CASSLKTVTYEQYF.

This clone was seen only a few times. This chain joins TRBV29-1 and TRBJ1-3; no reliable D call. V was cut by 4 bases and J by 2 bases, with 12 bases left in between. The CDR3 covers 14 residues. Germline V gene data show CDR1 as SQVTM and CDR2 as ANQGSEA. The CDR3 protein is CSVVEFAAGNTIYF. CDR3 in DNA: TGCAGCGTTGTAGAATTCGCAGCTGGAAACACCATATATTTT.

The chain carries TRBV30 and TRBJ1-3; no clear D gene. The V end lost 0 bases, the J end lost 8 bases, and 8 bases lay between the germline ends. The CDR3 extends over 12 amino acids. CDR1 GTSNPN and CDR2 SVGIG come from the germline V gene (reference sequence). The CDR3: CAWSVMSDTIYF. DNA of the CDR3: TGTGCCTGGAGTGTCATGTCGGACACCATATATTTT.